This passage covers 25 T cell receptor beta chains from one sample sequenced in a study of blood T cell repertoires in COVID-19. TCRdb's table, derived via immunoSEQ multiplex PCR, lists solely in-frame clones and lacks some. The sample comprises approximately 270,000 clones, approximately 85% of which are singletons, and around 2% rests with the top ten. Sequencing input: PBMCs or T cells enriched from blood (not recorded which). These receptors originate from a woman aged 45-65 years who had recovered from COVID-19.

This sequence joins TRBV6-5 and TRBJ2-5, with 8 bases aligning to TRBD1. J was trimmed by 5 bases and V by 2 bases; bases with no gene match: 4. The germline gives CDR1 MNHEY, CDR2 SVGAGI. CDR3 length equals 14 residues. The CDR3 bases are TGTGCCAGCAGTTACCAGGGGGCGGTTGAGACCCAGTACTTC. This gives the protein CASSYQGAVETQYF.

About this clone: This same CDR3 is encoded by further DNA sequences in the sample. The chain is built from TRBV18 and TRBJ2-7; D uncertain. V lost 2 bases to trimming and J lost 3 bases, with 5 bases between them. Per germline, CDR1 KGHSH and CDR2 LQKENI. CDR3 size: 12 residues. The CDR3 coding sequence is TGTGCCAGCTCACCAGGCCTCTACGAGCAGTACTTC. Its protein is CASSPGLYEQYF. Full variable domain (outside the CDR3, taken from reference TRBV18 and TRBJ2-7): NAGVMQNPRHLVRRRGQEARLRCSPMKGHSHVYWYRQLPEEGLKFMVYLQKENIIDESGMPKERFSAEFPKEGPSILRIQQVVRGDSAAYFCASSPGLYEQYFGPGTRLTVT.

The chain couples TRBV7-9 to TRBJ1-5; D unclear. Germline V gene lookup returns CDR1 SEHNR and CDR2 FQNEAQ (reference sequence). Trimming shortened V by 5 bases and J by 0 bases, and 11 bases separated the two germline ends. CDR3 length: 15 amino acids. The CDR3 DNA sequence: TGTGCCAGCAGCCGAGACGGGTTTAGCAATCAGCCCCAGCATTTT. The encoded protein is CASSRDGFSNQPQHF.

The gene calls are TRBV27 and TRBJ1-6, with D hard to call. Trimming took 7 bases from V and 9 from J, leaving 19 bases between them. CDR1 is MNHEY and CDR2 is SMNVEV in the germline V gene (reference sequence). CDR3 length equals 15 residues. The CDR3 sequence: CASTFGRMEGSPLHF. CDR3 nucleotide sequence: TGTGCCAGCACCTTCGGTAGGATGGAGGGTTCACCCCTCCACTTT.

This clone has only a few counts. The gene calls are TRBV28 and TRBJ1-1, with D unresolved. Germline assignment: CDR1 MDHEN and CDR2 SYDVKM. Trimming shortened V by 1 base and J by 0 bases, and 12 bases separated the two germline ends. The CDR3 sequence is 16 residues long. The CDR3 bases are TGTGCCAGCAGTTTATATGGCGGTCAGATGAACACTGAAGCTTTCTTT. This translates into CASSLYGGQMNTEAFF.

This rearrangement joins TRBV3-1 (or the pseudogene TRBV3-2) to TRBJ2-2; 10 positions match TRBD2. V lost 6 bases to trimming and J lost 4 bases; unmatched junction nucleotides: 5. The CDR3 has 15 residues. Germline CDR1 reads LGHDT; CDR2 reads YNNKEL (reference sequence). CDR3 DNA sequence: TGTGCCAGCAGTCACCCTAGCGGGGGCACCGGGGAGCTGTTTTTT. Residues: CASSHPSGGTGELFF.

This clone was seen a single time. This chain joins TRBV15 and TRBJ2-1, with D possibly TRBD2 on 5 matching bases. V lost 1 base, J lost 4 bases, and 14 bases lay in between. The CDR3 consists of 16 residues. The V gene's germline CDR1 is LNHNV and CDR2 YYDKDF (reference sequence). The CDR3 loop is CATSRASWKEYNEQFF. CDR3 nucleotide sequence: TGTGCCACCAGCAGAGCTAGCTGGAAGGAATACAATGAGCAGTTCTTC.

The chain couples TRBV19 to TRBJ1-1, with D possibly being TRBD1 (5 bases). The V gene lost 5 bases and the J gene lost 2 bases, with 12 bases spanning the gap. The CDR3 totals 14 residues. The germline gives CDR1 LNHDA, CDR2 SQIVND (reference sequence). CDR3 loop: CASSVQDRNTEAFF. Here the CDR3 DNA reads TGTGCCAGTAGTGTACAGGATAGAAACACTGAAGCTTTCTTT.

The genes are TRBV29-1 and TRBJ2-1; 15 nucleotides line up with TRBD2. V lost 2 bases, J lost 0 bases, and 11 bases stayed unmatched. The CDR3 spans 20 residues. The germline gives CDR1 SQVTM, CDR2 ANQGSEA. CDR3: CSVEPLAGLAGGGSYNEQFF. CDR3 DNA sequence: TGCAGCGTTGAACCCCTAGCGGGACTAGCGGGAGGAGGCTCCTACAATGAGCAGTTCTTC.

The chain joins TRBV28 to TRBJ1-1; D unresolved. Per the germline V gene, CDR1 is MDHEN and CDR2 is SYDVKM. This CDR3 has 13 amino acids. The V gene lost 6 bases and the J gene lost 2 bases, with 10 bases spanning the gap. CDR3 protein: CASSGVFNTEAFF. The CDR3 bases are TGTGCCAGCAGCGGGGTTTTTAACACTGAAGCTTTCTTT.

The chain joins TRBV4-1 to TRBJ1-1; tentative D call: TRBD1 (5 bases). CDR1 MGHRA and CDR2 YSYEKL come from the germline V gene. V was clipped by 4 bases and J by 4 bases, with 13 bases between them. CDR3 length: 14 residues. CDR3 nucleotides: TGCGCCAGCAGCCTCCAGCCAGGGTTCACTGAAGCTTTCTTT. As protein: CASSLQPGFTEAFF.

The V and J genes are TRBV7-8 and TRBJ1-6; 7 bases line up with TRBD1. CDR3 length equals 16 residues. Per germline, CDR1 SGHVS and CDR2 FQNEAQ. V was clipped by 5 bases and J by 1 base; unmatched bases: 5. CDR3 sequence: CASSPRTGSYNSPLHF. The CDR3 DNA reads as TGTGCCAGCAGCCCTAGGACAGGATCCTATAATTCACCCCTCCACTTT.

CDR3 protein: CASRGGAAYQPQHF. The CDR3, as DNA: TGTGCCAGCAGGGGGGGGGCAGCATATCAGCCCCAGCATTTT. The chain combines TRBV2 with TRBJ1-5, with D tentatively TRBD1 (6 bases). The ends were cut back, 6 bases at V and 5 bases at J, with 14 bases in the middle. Germline V gene sequence: CDR1 SNHLY, CDR2 FYNNEI. The CDR3 has 14 amino acids.

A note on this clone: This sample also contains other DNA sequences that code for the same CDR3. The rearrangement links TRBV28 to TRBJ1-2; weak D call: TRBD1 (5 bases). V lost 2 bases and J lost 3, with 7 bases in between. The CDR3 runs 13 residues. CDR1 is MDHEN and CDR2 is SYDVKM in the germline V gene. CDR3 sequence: CASSLGGDYGYTF. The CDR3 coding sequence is TGTGCCAGCAGTTTAGGAGGGGACTATGGCTACACCTTC.

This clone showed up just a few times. CDR3 sequence reads: CASSVQGAFEKLFF. The CDR3 DNA sequence: TGTGCCAGCAGTGTACAGGGGGCCTTTGAAAAACTGTTTTTT. The chain couples TRBV2 to TRBJ1-4; TRBD1 agrees at 9 bases. The germline CDR1 and CDR2 sequences are SNHLY and FYNNEI. With 4 bases clipped from V and 7 bases from J, the junction kept 4 bases outside the gene matches. This CDR3 region has 14 residues.

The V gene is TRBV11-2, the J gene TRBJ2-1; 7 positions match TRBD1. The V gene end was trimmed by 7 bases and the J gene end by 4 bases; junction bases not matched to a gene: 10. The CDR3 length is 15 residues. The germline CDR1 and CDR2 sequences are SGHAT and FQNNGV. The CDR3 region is CASTPGGRVYNEQFF. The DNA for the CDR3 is TGTGCCAGCACCCCAGGGGGACGAGTATACAATGAGCAGTTCTTC.

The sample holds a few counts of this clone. The CDR3 protein is CASSSFGSGTGELFF. In DNA form, the CDR3 reads TGTGCCAGCAGTTCATTTGGGTCGGGCACCGGGGAGCTGTTTTTT. The chain has TRBV2 and TRBJ2-2; no reliable D call. From germline, CDR1 is SNHLY and CDR2 FYNNEI. The CDR3 runs to 15 residues. The V and J ends lost 5 bases and 4 bases respectively, with 14 bases between them.

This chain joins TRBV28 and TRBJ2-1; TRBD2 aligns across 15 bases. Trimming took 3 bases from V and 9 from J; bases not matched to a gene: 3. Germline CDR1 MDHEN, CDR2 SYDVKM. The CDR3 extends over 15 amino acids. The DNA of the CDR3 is TGTGCCAGCAGTTTGGGACTAGCGGGAGGACGTGAGCAGTTCTTC. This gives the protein CASSLGLAGGREQFF.

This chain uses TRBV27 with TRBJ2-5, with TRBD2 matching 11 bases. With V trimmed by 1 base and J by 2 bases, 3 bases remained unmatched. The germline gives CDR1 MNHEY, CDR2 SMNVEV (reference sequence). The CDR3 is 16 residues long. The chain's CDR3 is CASSLLAGGPQETQYF. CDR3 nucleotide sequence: TGTGCCAGCAGTTTATTAGCGGGAGGGCCACAAGAGACCCAGTACTTC.

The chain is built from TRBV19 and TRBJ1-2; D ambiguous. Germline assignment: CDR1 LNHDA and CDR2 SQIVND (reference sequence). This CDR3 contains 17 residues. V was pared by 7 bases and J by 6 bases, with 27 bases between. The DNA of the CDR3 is TGTGCCAGTAATGATTTGGGTTCCCCTCGGGGTGGAGATGGCTACACCTTC. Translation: CASNDLGSPRGGDGYTF.

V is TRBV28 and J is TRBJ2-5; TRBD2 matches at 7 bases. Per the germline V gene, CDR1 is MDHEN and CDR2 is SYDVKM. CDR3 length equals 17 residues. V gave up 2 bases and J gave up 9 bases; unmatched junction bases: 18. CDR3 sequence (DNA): TGTGCCAGCAGTTTACCCCAGGGCGGGGGTTCCCTAGGGGCCCAGTACTTC. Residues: CASSLPQGGGSLGAQYF. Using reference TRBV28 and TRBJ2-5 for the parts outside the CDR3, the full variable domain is DVKVTQSSRYLVKRTGEKVFLECVQDMDHENMFWYRQDPGLGLRLIYFSYDVKMKEKGDIPEGYSVSREKKERFSLILESASTNQTSMYLCASSLPQGGGSLGAQYFGPGTRLLVL.

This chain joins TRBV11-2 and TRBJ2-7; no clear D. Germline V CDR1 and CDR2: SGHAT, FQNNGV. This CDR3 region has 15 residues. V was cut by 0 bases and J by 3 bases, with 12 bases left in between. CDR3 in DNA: TGTGCCAGCAGCTTAGATCATGACAATTTCTACGAGCAGTACTTC. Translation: CASSLDHDNFYEQYF.

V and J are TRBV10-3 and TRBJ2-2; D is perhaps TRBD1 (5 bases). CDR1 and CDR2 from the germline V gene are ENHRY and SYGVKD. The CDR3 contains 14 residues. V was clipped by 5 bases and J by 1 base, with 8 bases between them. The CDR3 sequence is CAISPGQNTGELFF. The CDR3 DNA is TGTGCCATCAGTCCCGGACAGAACACCGGGGAGCTGTTTTTT.

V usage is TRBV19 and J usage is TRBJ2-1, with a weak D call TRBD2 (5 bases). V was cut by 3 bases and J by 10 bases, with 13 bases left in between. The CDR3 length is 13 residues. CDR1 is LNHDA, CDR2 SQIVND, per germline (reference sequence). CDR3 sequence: CASSMVAGGEQFF. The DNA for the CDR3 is TGTGCCAGTAGTATGGTAGCCGGAGGCGAGCAGTTCTTC.

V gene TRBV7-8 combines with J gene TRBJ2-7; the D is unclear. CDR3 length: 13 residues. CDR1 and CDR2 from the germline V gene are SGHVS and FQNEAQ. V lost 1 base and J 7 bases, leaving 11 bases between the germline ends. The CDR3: CASSLEAGDEQYF. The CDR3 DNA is TGTGCCAGCAGCTTAGAAGCCGGAGATGAGCAGTACTTC.